This T cell receptor beta chain was documented in a study of CD8 T cells in ankylosing spondylitis. This clonotype was observed at least ten times. The target antigen is unknown. TCRdb re-called the 5' RACE reads with MiXCR, one entry per CDR3 protein. The table lists about 27,000 distinct CDR3 sequences, roughly 7.3% of them singletons. CDR1 SGHRS and CDR2 YFSETQ come from the germline V gene. The CDR3 contains 16 residues. Between the trimmed V and J ends, which lost 0 bases and 5 bases, there was a span of 17 bases. General study points: Several of the motif variants were reported before in synovial fluid and blood from reactive arthritis.

Source material: blood. This chain uses TRBV5-1 with TRBJ1-1; D remains unclear. This sequence originates from a male donor with ankylosing spondylitis or in good health (not recorded which). CDR3 coding DNA: TGCGCCAGCAGCTTGGTTACTAGTGGAGGTGGAACTGAAGCTTTCTTT. Residues: CASSLVTSGGGTEAFF.